What follows is one T cell receptor (beta chain) and its context. Its antigen remains unknown. The data are from a study of cytomegalovirus exposure and HLA in healthy donors. Separate from the approximately 700-subject first cohort was the roughly 120-subject validation cohort, to which the donors belonged. Unmatched junction bases numbered 7, after V lost 1 base and J lost 3 bases. The CDR3 is 17 residues long. General study points: It was reported that the classifier diagnosed cytomegalovirus status with high specificity and sensitivity in both the original and validation cohorts. Confirmation in vitro established that a few CMV-associated chains were specific for CMV antigens.

The protocol was immunoSEQ multiplex PCR, while the TCRdb copy is restricted to in-frame clones and leaves out a portion. The sample has fewer than 400,000 clones, approximately 85% seen once. The chain links TRBV23-1 to TRBJ2-3, with 10 bases lining up with TRBD2. TRBV23-1 is noted as an ORF with a role that remains uncertain. The sequence came from a man between 25 and 39 years old in good health and CMV-seronegative. What was sequenced was PBMCs. In DNA form, the CDR3 reads TGCGCCAGCAGTCAATATGTTTCAGCGGGGGGGACAGATACGCAGTATTTT. Translated: CASSQYVSAGGTDTQYF.